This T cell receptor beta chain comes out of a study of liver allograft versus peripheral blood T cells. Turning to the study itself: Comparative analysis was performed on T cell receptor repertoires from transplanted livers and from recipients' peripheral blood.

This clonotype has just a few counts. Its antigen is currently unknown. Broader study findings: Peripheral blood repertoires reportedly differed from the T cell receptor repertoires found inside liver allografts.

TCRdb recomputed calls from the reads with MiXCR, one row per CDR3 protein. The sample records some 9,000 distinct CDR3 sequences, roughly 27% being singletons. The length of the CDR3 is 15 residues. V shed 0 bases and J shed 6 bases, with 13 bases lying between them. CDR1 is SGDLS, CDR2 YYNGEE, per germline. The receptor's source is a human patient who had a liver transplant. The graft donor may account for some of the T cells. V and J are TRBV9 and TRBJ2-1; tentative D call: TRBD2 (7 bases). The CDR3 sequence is CASSVGVGGLNEQFF. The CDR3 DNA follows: TGTGCCAGCAGCGTAGGTGTGGGGGGGCTCAATGAGCAGTTCTTC.